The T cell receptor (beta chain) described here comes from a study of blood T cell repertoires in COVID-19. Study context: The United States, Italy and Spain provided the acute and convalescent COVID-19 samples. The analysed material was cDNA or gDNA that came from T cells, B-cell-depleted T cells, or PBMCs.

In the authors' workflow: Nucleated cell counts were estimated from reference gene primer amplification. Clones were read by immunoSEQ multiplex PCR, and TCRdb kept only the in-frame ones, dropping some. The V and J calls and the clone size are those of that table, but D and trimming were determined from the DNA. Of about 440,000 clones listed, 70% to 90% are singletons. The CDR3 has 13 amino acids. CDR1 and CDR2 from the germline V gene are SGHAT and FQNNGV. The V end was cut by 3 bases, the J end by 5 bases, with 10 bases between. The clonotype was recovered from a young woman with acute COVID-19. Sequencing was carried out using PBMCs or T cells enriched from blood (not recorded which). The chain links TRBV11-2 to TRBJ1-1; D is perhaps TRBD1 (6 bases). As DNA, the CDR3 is TGTGCCAGCAGCTTTGGGGGCGCGACTGAAGCTTTCTTT. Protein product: CASSFGGATEAFF.